Listed below are T cell receptor beta chains from one sample, sequenced in a study of T cells after yellow fever vaccination. Via MiXCR, TCRdb re-called the 5' RACE reads, giving one row per CDR3 protein. The table includes some 670,000 distinct CDR3 sequences, approximately 13% detected once. Sequencing was performed on PBMCs, taken on the day of the yellow fever booster vaccination. The source is a man aged 30 to 39 who received the YFV17D yellow fever vaccine. Each CDR3 is given with its conserved first and last residue. Fields, in order: J gene, V gene, clone size, D gene, CDR3 DNA, CDR3 protein. D genes are given only for firm matches. Some rows mark clone size as missing; the rest say once, few, many or name a class of expanded clone.

>TRBJ2-7|TRBV3-1|few|TRBD2
TGTGCCAGCAGCCACCCCGCGCGGGAGATGGGCGAGCAGTACTTC
CASSHPAREMGEQYF
>TRBJ1-1|TRBV18|once|TRBD1
TGTGCCAGCTCCCAGAAGACAGGGTCAGCTTTCTTT
CASSQKTGSAFF
>TRBJ2-7|TRBV24-1|many|TRBD1
TGTGCCACCAGTGACCGGGACAGCTACGAGCAGTACTTC
CATSDRDSYEQYF
>TRBJ2-3|TRBV29-1|few|.
TGCAGCGTTGAAAATGGAAGTACCACAGATACGCAGTATTTT
CSVENGSTTDTQYF
>TRBJ2-7|TRBV20-1|few|.
TGCAGTGCTTGGAGGGGAGAGCAGTACTTC
CSAWRGEQYF
>TRBJ2-3|TRBV3-1|.|.
TGTGCCAGCAGCCAAGATCCCGACTATTCAGATACGCAGTATTTT
CASSQDPDYSDTQYF
>TRBJ2-7|TRBV20-1|.|TRBD2
TGCAGTGCTAGAGATGTACTAGCGGGAGGGCCGAACGAGCAGTACTTC
CSARDVLAGGPNEQYF
>TRBJ2-5|TRBV18|few|.
TGTGCCAGCTCATACTTCCCTGGGGAGACCCAGTACTTC
CASSYFPGETQYF
>TRBJ2-2|TRBV4-3|few|TRBD2
TGCGCCAGCAGCCAAGATGGAGCGGGAGCTTACACCGGGGAGCTGTTTTTT
CASSQDGAGAYTGELFF
>TRBJ2-1|TRBV4-2|few|.
TGTGCCAGCAGCCAAGGGCGGAACTCCTACAATGAGCAGTTCTTC
CASSQGRNSYNEQFF
>TRBJ1-1|TRBV7-8|.|.
TGTGCCAGCAGCTTAGTAGGGTTCGGCATGAACACTGAAGCTTTCTTT
CASSLVGFGMNTEAFF
>TRBJ2-1|TRBV6-1|.|.
TGTGCCAGCAGGAGACTAGATAATTACAATGAGCAGTTCTTC
CASRRLDNYNEQFF
>TRBJ1-6|TRBV28|few|.
TGTGCCAGCAGGGGGGGGCGTCTATCACCCCTCCACTTT
CASRGGRLSPLHF
>TRBJ2-3|TRBV27|few|.
TGTGCCAGCAGTTTATACAGCCCTAGCACAGATACGCAGTATTTT
CASSLYSPSTDTQYF
>TRBJ2-1|TRBV7-9|few|.
TGTGCCAGCAGCTTAGCTAGGGCATCCCGCTCCTACAATGAGCAGTTCTTC
CASSLARASRSYNEQFF
>TRBJ2-3|TRBV20-1|few|TRBD2
TGCAGTGCTAATAGCGGGAGCGGGGTCACAGATACGCAGTATTTT
CSANSGSGVTDTQYF
>TRBJ1-2|TRBV5-1|few|.
TGCGCCAGCAGCTTGGGACCGAATAACTATGGCTACACCTTC
CASSLGPNNYGYTF
>TRBJ2-1|TRBV20-1|few|TRBD1
TGCAGTGCTAGAGGAGGGACAGGGGGCCAGTTCTTC
CSARGGTGGQFF
>TRBJ2-5|TRBV12-3/TRBV12-4|few|TRBD2
TGTGCCAGCGGACTAGCGGCACAAGAGACCCAGTACTTC
CASGLAAQETQYF
>TRBJ2-1|TRBV20-1|few|.
TGCAGTGCCGCAACCCACCTCCAAGGGGGAAGCTCCTACAATGAGCAGTTCTTC
CSAATHLQGGSSYNEQFF
>TRBJ1-3|TRBV3-1|many|.
TGTGCCAGCAGCCAAGGTCGTACCTCTGGAAACACCATATATTTT
CASSQGRTSGNTIYF
>TRBJ1-6|TRBV20-1|.|TRBD1
TGCAGTGCTGGTGGGACAGAGAATTCACCCCTCCACTTT
CSAGGTENSPLHF
>TRBJ2-3|TRBV30|.|.
TGTGCCTGGAGTCCGGGGCCAGATACGCAGTATTTT
CAWSPGPDTQYF
>TRBJ2-2|TRBV18|.|TRBD2
TGTGCCAGCTCACCACTGCTAGCGGGAGTCACCGGGGAGCTGTTTTTT
CASSPLLAGVTGELFF
>TRBJ1-6|TRBV5-8|few|TRBD1
TGTGCCAGCAGCTTGGGGGGTTGGGACAGAAATTCACCCCTCCACTTT
CASSLGGWDRNSPLHF
>TRBJ1-6|TRBV27|.|TRBD1
TGTGCCAGCAGTCTTACCAGGGGACAGAACTCACCCCTCCACTTT
CASSLTRGQNSPLHF
>TRBJ1-1|TRBV9|.|.
TGTGCCAGCAGCGTAGGGGATTTTGACACTGAAGCTTTCTTT
CASSVGDFDTEAFF
>TRBJ2-3|TRBV5-1|few|TRBD2
TGCGCCAGCAGCTTGACCCTAGCGGGAGGGCCGAATACGCAGTATTTT
CASSLTLAGGPNTQYF
>TRBJ2-7|TRBV11-1|.|TRBD2
TGTGCCAGCAGCTCGGCCGTAGTAGGTCGGACTAGCGGAACCGCCTACTACGAGCAGTACTTC
CASSSAVVGRTSGTAYYEQYF
>TRBJ1-2|TRBV20-1|.|TRBD1
TGCAGTGCTAGAGGGGACAGTAACTATGGCTACACCTTC
CSARGDSNYGYTF
>TRBJ2-1|TRBV28|few|TRBD1
TGTGCCAGCAGGGACAGGGGGTCCTACAATGAGCAGTTCTTC
CASRDRGSYNEQFF
>TRBJ2-3|TRBV24-1|.|.
TGTGCCACCAGTGATCGGGGCACAGATACGCAGTATTTT
CATSDRGTDTQYF
>TRBJ2-7|TRBV21-1|many|.
TGTGCCAGCAGCAAACTGCCGAATAACAACGAGCAGTACTTC
CASSKLPNNNEQYF
>TRBJ2-3|TRBV15|.|.
TGTGCCACCAGCAGAGATGCGGGGCTCACGCAGTATTTT
CATSRDAGLTQYF
>TRBJ2-7|TRBV11-2|.|.
TGTGCCAGCAGCTTTAACCTGCAGTACTTC
CASSFNLQYF
>TRBJ2-1|TRBV6-2/TRBV6-3|.|TRBD2
TGTGCCAGCAGTTACTCGAAGTTAGTAGCGGGAGCGTACAATGAGCAGTTCTTC
CASSYSKLVAGAYNEQFF
>TRBJ1-2|TRBV5-1|.|.
TGCGCCAGCAGCCCGACGAGCTATGGCTACACCTTC
CASSPTSYGYTF
>TRBJ1-4|TRBV20-1|few|.
TGCAGTGCTCAGCGGGTGGGGACTGCAACTAATGAAAAACTGTTTTTT
CSAQRVGTATNEKLFF
>TRBJ2-7|TRBV29-1|.|TRBD2
TGCAGCGTTTACCTTGGACTAGCGGAACTGGGGCAGTACTTC
CSVYLGLAELGQYF
>TRBJ2-5|TRBV5-1|.|TRBD2
TGCGCCAGCAGCTCGATGACTAGCGGGAGTTCGGAGACCCAGTACTTC
CASSSMTSGSSETQYF
>TRBJ2-7|TRBV7-8|.|.
TGTGCCAGCAGCTTAGGGGCGAGAAAGCAGTACTTC
CASSLGARKQYF
>TRBJ2-7|TRBV7-2|.|.
TGTGCCAGCAGCGTATGGGGGGGACAGATCGAGCAGTACTTC
CASSVWGGQIEQYF
>TRBJ1-1|TRBV5-1|few|TRBD1
TGCGCCAGCAGCTTAACCGGGACAGTTGAAGCTTTCTTT
CASSLTGTVEAFF
>TRBJ2-3|TRBV7-9|.|.
TGTGCCAGCGGGGAACAGGGGAGGGCAGATACGCAGTATTTT
CASGEQGRADTQYF
>TRBJ2-5|TRBV7-9|.|.
TGTGCCAGCAGCGATTCCGGGGAAAAGACCCAGTACTTC
CASSDSGEKTQYF